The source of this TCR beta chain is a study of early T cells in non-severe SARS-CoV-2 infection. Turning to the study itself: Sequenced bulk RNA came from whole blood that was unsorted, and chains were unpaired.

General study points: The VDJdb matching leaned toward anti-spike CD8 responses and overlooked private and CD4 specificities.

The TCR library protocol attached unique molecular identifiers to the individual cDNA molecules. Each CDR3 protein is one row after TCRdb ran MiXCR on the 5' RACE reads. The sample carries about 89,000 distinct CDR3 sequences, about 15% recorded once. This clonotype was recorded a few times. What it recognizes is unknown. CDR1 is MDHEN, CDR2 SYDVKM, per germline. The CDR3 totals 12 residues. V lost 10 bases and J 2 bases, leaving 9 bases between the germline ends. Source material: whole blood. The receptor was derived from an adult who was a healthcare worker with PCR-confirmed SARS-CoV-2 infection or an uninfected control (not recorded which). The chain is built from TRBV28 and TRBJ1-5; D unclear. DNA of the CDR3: TGTGCCATCCGAGGAGGCAATCAGCCCCAGCATTTT. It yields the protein CAIRGGNQPQHF.